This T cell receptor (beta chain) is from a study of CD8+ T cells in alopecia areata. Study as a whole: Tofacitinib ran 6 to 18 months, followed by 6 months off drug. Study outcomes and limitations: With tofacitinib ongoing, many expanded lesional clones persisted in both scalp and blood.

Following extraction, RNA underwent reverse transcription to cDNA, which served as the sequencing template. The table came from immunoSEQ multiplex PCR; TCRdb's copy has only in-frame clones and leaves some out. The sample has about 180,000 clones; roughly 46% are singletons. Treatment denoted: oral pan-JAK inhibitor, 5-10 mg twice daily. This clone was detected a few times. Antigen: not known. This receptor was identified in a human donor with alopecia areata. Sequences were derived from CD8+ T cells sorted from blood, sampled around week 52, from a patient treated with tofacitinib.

The CDR3 region has the DNA TGTGCCAGCAGTGAGGGGCAGGACCTCTATGGCTACACCTTC. Its translation is CASSEGQDLYGYTF. V gene TRBV2 combines with J gene TRBJ1-2; D possibly corresponds to TRBD1 (5 bases). The CDR3 is made up of 14 amino acids. V shed 3 bases and J shed 4 bases, with 12 bases lying between them. Germline CDR1 and CDR2: SNHLY and FYNNEI.